The T cell receptor (beta chain) under discussion was sequenced for a study of blood T cell repertoires in COVID-19. Study-level background: The origin of the acute and convalescent COVID-19 samples was the United States, Italy and Spain.

CDR3 length: 16 amino acids. V lost 2 bases to trimming and J lost 7 bases, with 16 bases between them. Germline CDR1 SGHDT, CDR2 YYEEEE. In this sample, this clone turned up a few times. The assay was immunoSEQ multiplex PCR, and TCRdb's table has in-frame clones only and misses some. The sample yields 50,000 to 75,000 clones, around 77% seen once. The sequence was collected from an elderly man with active or convalescent COVID-19. The chain is built from TRBV5-6 and TRBJ1-6; D is possibly TRBD1 (6 bases). The sample comprised peripheral blood. CDR3 protein: CASSLPTGPSNSPLHF. The CDR3 DNA reads TGTGCCAGCAGCTTACCGACAGGTCCGAGCAATTCACCCCTCCACTTT.